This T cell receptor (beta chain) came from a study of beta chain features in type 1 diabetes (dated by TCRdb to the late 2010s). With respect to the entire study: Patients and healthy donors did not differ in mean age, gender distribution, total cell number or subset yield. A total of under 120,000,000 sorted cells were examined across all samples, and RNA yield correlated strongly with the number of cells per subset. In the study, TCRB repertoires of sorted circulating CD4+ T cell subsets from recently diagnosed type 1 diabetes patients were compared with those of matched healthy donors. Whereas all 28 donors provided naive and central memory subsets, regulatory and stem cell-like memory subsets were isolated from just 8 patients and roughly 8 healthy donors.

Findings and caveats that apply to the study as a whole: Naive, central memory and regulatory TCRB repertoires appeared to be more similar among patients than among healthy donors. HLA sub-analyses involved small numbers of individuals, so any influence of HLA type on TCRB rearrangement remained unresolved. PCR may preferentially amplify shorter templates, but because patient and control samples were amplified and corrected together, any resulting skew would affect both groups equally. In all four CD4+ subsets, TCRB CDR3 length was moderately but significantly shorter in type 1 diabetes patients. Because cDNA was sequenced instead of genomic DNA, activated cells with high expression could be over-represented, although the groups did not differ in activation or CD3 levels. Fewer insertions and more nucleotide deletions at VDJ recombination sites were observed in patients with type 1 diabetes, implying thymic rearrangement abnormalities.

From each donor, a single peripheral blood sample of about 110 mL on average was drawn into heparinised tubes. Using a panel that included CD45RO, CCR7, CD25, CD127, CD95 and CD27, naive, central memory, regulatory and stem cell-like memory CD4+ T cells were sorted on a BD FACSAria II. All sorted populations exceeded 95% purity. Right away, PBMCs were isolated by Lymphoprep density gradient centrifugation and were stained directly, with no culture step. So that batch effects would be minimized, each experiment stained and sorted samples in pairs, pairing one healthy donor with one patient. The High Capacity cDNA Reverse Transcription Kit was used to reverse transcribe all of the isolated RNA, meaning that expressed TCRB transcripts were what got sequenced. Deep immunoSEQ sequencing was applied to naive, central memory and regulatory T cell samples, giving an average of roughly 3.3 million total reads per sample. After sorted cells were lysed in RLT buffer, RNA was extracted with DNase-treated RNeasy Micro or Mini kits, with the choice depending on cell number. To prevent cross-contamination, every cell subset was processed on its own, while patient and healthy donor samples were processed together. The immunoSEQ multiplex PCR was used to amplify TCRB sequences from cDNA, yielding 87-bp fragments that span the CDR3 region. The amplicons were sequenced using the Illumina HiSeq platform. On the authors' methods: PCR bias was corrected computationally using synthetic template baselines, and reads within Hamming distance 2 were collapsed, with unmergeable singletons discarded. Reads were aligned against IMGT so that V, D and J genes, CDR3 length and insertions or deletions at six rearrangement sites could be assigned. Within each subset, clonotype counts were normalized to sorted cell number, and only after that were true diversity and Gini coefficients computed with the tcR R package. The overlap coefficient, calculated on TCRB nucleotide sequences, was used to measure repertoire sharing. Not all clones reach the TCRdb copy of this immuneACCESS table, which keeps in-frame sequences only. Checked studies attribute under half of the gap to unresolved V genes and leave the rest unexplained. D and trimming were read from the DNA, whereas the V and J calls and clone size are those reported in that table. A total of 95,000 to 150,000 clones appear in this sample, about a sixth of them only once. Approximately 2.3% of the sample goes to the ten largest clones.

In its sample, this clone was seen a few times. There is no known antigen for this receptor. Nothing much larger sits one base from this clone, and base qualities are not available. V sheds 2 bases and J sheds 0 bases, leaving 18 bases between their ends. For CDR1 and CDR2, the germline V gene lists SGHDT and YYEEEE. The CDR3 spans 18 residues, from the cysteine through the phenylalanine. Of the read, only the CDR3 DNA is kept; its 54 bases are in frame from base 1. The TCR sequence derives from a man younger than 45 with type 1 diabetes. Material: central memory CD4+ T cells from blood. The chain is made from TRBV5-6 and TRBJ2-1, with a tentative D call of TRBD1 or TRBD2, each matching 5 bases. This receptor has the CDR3 CASSFTGGPLSSYNEQFF. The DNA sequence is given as TGTGCCAGCAGCTTTACTGGGGGACCATTGTCCTCCTACAATGAGCAGTTCTTC.